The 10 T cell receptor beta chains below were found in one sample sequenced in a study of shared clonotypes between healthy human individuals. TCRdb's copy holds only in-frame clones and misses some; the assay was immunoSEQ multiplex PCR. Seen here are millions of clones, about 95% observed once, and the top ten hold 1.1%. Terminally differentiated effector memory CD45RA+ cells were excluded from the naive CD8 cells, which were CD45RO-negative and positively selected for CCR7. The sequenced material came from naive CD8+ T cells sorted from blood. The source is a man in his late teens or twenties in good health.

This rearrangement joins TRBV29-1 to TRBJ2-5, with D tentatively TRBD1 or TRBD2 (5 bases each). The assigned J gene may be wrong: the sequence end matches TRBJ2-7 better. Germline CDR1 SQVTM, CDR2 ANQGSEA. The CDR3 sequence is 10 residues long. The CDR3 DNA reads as TGCAGCGTTCTGGGGACCGAGCAGTACTTC. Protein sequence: CSVLGTEQYF.

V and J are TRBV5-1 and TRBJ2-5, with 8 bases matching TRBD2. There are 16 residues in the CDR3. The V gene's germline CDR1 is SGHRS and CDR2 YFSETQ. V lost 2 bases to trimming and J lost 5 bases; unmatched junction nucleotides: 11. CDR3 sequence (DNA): TGCGCCAGCAGCTTCCCCCCAGCGGGGGCTCGGGAGACCCAGTACTTC. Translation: CASSFPPAGARETQYF.

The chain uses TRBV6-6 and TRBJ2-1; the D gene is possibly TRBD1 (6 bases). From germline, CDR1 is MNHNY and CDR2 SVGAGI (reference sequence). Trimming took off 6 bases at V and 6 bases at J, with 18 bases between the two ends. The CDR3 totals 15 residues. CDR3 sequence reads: CASSSSQTGFNEQFF. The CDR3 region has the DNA TGTGCCAGCAGCTCCTCGCAGACAGGATTCAATGAGCAGTTCTTC.

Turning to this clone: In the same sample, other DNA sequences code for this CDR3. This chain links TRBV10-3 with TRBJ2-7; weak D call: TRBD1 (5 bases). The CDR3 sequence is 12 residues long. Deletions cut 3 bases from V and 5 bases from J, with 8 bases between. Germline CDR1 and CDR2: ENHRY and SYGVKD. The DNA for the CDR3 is TGTGCCATCAGTGAATCCAGGGACGAGCAGTACTTC. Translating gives CAISESRDEQYF.

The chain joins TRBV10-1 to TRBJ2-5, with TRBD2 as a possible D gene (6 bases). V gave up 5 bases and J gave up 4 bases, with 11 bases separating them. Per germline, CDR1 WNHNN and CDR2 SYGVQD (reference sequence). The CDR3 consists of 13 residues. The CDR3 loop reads CASSPSVGETQYF. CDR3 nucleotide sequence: TGCGCCAGCAGTCCTAGCGTCGGAGAGACCCAGTACTTC.

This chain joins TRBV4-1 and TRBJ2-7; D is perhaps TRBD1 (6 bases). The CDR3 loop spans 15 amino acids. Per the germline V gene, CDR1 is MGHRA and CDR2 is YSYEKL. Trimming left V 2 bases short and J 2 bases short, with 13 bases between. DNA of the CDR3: TGCGCCAGCAGCCAAACCGTACAGGGACCCTACGAGCAGTACTTC. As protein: CASSQTVQGPYEQYF.

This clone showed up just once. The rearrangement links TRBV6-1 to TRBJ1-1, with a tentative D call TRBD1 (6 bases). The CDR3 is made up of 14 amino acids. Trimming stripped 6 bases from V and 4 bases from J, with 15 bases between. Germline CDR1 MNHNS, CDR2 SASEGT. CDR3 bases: TGTGCCAGCAGCCTCGGAGGGGGTATCACTGAAGCTTTCTTT. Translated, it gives CASSLGGGITEAFF.

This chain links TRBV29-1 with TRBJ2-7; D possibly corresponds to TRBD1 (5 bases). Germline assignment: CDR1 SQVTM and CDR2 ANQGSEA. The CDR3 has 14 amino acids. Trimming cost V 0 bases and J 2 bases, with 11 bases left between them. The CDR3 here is CSVEDREGTYEQYF. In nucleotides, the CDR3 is TGCAGCGTTGAAGACAGGGAAGGGACCTACGAGCAGTACTTC.

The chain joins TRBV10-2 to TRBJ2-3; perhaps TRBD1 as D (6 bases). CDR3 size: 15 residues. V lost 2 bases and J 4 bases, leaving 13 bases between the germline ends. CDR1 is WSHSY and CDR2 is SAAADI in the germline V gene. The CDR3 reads CASSEVAGAADTQYF. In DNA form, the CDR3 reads TGCGCCAGCAGTGAGGTGGCAGGGGCCGCAGATACGCAGTATTTT.

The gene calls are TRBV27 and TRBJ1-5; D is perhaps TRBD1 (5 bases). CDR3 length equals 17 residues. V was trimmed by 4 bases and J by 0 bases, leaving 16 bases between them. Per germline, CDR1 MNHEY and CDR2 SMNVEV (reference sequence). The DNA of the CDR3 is TGTGCCAGCAGTTCGCAGACTGGGGGTAATAGCAATCAGCCCCAGCATTTT. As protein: CASSSQTGGNSNQPQHF.